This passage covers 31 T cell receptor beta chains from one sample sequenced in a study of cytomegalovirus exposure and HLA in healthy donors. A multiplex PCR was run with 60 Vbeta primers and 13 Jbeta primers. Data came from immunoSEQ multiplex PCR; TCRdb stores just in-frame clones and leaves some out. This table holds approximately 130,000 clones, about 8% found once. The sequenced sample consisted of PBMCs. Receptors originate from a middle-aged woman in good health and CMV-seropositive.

The CDR3 bases are TGTGCCAGCAGCCCCCGGGGGAGGGGGGCGCGGAGCGGGGAGCTGTTTTTT. Protein product: CASSPRGRGARSGELFF. The chain uses TRBV21-1 and TRBJ2-2; the table's D call of TRBD2 was not tested on the DNA. TRBV21-1 is a known pseudogene. There are 17 residues in the CDR3.

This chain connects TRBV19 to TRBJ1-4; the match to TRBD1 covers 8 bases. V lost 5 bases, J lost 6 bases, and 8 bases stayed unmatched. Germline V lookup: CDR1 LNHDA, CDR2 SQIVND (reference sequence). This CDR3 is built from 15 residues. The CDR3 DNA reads TGTGCCAGTAGTCCAACGGACAGGGTTTATGAAAAACTGTTTTTT. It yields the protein CASSPTDRVYEKLFF.

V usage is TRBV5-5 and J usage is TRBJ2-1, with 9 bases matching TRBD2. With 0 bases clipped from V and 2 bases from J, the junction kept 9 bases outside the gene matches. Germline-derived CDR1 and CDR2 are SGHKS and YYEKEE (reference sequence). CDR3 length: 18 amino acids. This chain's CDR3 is CASSLAPGLAFAYNEQFF. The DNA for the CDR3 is TGTGCCAGCAGCTTGGCGCCGGGACTAGCTTTCGCCTACAATGAGCAGTTCTTC.

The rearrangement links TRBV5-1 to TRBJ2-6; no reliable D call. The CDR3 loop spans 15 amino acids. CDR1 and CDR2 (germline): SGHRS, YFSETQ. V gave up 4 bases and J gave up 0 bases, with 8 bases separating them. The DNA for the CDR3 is TGCGCCAGCAGCGTACAGAGCTCTGGGGCCAACGTCCTGACTTTC. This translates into CASSVQSSGANVLTF.

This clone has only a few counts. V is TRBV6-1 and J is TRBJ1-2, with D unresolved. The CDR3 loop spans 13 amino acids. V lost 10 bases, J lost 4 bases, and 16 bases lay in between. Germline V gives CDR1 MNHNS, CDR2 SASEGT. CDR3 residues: CATAVEGFYGYTF. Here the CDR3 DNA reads TGTGCCACCGCGGTCGAGGGTTTCTATGGCTACACCTTC.

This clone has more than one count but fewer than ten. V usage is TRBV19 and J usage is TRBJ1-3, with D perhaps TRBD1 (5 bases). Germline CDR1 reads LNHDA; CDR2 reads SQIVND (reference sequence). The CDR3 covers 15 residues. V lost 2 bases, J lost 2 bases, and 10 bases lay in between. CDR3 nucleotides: TGTGCCAGTAGTATAATGGACAATACTGGAAACACCATATATTTT. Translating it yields CASSIMDNTGNTIYF.

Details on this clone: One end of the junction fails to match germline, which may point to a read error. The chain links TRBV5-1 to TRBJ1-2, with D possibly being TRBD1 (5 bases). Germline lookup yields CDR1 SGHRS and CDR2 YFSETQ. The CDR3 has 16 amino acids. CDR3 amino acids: CASRLVSIGDDYGYTF. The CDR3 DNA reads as TGCGCCAGCAGGTTGGTTAGTATAGGGGATGACTATGGCTACACCTTC.

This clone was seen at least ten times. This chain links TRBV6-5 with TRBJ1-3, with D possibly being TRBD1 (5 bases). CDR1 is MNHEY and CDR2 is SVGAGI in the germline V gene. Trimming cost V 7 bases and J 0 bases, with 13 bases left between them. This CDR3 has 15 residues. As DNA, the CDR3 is TGTGCCAGCAAAGTGACAGAACACTCTGGAAACACCATATATTTT. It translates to CASKVTEHSGNTIYF.

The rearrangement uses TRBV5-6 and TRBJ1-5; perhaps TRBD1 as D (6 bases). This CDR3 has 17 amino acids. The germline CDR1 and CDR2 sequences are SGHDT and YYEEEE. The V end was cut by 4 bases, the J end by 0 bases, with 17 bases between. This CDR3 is CASSPGRAGVSNQPQHF. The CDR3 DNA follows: TGTGCCAGCAGCCCGGGACGGGCAGGGGTTAGCAATCAGCCCCAGCATTTT.

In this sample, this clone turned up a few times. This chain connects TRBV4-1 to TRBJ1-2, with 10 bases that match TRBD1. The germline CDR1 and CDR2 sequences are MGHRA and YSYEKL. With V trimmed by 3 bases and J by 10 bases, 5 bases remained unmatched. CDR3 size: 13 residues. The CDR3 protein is CASSHPGTGDYTF. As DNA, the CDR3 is TGCGCCAGCAGCCATCCCGGGACAGGGGACTACACCTTC.

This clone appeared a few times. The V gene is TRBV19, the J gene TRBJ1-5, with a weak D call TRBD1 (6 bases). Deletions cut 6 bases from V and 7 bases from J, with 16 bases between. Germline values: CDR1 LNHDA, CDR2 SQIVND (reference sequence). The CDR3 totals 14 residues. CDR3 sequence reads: CASSPQGPGQPQHF. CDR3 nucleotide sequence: TGTGCCAGTAGCCCACAGGGCCCGGGGCAGCCCCAGCATTTT.

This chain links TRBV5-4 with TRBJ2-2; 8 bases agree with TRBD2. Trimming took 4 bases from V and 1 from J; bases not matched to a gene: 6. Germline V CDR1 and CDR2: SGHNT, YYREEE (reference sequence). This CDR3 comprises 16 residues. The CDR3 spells CASSEPGLENTGELFF. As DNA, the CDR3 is TGTGCCAGCAGCGAACCGGGACTAGAGAACACCGGGGAGCTGTTTTTT.

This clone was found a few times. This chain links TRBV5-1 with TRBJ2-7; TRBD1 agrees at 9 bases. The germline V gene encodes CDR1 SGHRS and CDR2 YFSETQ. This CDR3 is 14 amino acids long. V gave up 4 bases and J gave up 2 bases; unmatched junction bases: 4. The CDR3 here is CASSTGQGTYEQYF. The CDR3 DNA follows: TGCGCCAGCAGCACGGGACAGGGAACCTACGAGCAGTACTTC.

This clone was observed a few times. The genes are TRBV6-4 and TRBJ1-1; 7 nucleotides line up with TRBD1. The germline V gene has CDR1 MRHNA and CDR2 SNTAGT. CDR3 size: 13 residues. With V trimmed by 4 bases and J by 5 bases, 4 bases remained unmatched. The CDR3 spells CASSVKQGTEAFF. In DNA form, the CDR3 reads TGTGCCAGCAGTGTAAAACAGGGGACTGAAGCTTTCTTT.

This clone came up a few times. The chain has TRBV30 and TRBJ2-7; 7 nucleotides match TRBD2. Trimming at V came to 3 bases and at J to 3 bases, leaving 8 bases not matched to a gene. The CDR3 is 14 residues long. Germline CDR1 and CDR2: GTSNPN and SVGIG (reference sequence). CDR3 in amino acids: CAWRSDGGFYEQYF. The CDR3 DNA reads TGTGCCTGGAGGTCCGACGGGGGGTTCTACGAGCAGTACTTC. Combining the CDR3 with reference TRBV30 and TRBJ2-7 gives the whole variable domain SQTIHQWPATLVQPVGSPLSLECTVEGTSNPNLYWYRQAAGRGLQLLFYSVGIGQISSEVPQNLSASRPQDRQFILSSKKLLLSDSGFYLCAWRSDGGFYEQYFGPGTRLTVT.

The CDR3 DNA reads as TGTGCCAGCAGCGTTAGCGGGGGCCCTGACAATGAGCAGTTCTTC. Translating it yields CASSVSGGPDNEQFF. This sequence joins TRBV6-5 and TRBJ2-1, with TRBD2 matching 9 bases. Per germline, CDR1 MNHEY and CDR2 SVGAGI. V shed 6 bases, J shed 5 bases, and the junction held 8 bases outside the gene matches. The CDR3 is 15 amino acids.

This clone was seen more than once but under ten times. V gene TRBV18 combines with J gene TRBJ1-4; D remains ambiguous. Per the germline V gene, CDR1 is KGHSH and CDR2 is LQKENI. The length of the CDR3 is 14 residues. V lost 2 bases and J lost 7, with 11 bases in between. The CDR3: CASSPVGGSEKLFF. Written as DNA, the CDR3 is TGTGCCAGCTCACCAGTGGGTGGGAGTGAAAAACTGTTTTTT.

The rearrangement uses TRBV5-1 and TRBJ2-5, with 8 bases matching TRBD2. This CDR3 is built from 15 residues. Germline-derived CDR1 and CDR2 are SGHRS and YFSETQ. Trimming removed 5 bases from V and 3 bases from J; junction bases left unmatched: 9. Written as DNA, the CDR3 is TGCGCCAGCAGAAGCGACCCAGCGGGGGAAGAGACCCAGTACTTC. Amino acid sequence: CASRSDPAGEETQYF.

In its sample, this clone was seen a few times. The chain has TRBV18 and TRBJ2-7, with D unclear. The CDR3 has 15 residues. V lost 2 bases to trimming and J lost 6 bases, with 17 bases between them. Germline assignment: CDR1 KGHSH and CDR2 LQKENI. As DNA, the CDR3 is TGTGCCAGCTCACCATCGTCACAGATCAACACCGAGCAGTACTTC. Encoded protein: CASSPSSQINTEQYF.

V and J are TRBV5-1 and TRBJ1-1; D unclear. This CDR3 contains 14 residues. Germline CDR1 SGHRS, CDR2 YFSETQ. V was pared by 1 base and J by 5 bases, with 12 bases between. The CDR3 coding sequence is TGCGCCAGCAGCTTGCAAGAGGGCAGAACTGAAGCTTTCTTT. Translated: CASSLQEGRTEAFF.

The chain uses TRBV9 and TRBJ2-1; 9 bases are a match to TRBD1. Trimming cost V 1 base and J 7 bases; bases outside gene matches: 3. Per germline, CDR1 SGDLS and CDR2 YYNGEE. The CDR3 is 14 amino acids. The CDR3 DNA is TGTGCCAGCAGCGTACTCGGACAGGGGAATGAGCAGTTCTTC. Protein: CASSVLGQGNEQFF. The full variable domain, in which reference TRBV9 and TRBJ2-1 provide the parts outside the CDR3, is DSGVTQTPKHLITATGQRVTLRCSPRSGDLSVYWYQQSLDQGLQFLIQYYNGEERAKGNILERFSAQQFPDLHSELNLSSLELGDSALYFCASSVLGQGNEQFFGPGTRLTVL.

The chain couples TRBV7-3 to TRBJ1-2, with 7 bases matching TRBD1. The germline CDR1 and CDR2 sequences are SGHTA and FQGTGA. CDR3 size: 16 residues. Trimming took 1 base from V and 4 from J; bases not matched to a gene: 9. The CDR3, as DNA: TGTGCCAGCAGCTTAAGTACCGACAGGGTGACCTATGGCTACACCTTC. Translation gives CASSLSTDRVTYGYTF.

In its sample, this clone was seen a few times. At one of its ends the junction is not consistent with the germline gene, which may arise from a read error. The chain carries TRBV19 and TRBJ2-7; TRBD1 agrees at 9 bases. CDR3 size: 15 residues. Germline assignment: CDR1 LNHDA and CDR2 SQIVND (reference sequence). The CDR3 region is CASSRAGTGSFEQYF. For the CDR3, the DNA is TGTGCCAGTAGTCGCGCCGGGACAGGGTCCTTCGAGCAGTACTTC.

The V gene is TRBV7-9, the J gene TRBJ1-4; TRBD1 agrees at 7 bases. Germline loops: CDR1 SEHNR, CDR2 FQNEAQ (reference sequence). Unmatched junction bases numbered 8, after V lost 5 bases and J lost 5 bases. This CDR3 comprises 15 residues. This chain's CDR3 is CASSPTGSFNEKLFF. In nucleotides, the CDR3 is TGTGCCAGCAGCCCGACAGGGTCTTTCAATGAAAAACTGTTTTTT.

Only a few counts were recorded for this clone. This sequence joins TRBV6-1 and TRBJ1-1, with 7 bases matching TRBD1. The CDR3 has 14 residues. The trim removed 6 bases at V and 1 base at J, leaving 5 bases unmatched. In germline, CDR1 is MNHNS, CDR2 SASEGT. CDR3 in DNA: TGTGCCAGCAGCCCCGGGACAGAGAACACTGAAGCTTTCTTT. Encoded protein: CASSPGTENTEAFF.

CDR3 nucleotides: TGTGCCAGCACCGAGTTGGGGCAGCCTAACTATGGCTACACCTTC. Its translation: CASTELGQPNYGYTF. The rearrangement uses TRBV5-8 and TRBJ1-2; D perhaps matches TRBD1 (5 bases). Trimming shortened V by 6 bases and J by 0 bases, and 15 bases separated the two germline ends. The CDR3 has 15 residues. The germline V gene has CDR1 SGHTS and CDR2 YDEGEE.

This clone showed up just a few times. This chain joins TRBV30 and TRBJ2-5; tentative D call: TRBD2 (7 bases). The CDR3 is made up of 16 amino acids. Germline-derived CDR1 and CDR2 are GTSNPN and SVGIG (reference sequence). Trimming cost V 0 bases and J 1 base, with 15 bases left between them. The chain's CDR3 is CAWSVGRGLRQETQYF. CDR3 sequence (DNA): TGTGCCTGGAGTGTAGGGCGGGGGCTCCGCCAAGAGACCCAGTACTTC.

The CDR3 DNA reads TGTGCCACCCACAGGGAGCGAGACGGCTACACCTTC. Residues: CATHRERDGYTF. The V call is TRBV28, the J call TRBJ1-2; TRBD1 might be the D (6 bases). Germline loops: CDR1 MDHEN, CDR2 SYDVKM. The CDR3 is 12 amino acids. V shed 10 bases and J shed 8 bases, with 17 bases lying between them.

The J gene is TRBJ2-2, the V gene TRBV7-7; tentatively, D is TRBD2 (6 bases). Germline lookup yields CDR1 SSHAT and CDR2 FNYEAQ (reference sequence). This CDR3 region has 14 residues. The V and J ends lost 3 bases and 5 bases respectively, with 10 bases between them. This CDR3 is CASSFAGRTGELFF. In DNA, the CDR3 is TGTGCCAGCAGCTTCGCAGGGAGGACCGGGGAGCTGTTTTTT.

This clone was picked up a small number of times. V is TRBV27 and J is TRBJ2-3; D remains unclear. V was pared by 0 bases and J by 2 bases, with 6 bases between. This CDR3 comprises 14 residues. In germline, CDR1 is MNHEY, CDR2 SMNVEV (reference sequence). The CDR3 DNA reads TGTGCCAGCAGTTTATCTCCAAACACAGATACGCAGTATTTT. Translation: CASSLSPNTDTQYF.

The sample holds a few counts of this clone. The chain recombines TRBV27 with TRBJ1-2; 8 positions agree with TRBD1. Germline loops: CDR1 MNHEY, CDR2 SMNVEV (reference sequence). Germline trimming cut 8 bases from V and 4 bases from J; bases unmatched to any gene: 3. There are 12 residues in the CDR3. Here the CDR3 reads CASYDRGYGYTF. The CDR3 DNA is TGTGCCAGCTACGACAGGGGCTATGGCTACACCTTC.